Presented here are 31 T cell receptor beta chains from one specimen sequenced in a study of shared clonotypes between healthy human individuals. Assay used: immunoSEQ multiplex PCR; TCRdb lists only in-frame clones, some missing. The sample has about 1.5 million clones, around 97% seen once. The sequencing input was naive CD4+ T cells sorted from blood. Subset specified: CD45RA+ positively selected. The receptors come from a man aged 25 to 40 in good health.

This clone was seen once. The V gene is TRBV29-1, the J gene TRBJ2-1, with 7 bases fitting TRBD2. The V and J ends lost 4 bases and 10 bases, in that order; junction bases with no gene match: 4. This CDR3 contains 11 residues. CDR1 is SQVTM, CDR2 ANQGSEA, per germline. CDR3 amino acids: CSVGSGGEQFF. The CDR3 DNA sequence: TGCAGCGTTGGTTCGGGAGGCGAGCAGTTCTTC.

The chain recombines TRBV4-2 with TRBJ2-4; TRBD2 agrees at 12 bases. Unmatched junction bases numbered 12, after V lost 0 bases and J lost 0 bases. The CDR3 is 21 amino acids. CDR1 and CDR2 (germline): LGHNA, YNFKEQ. The DNA for the CDR3 is TGTGCCAGCAGCCAAGAAAGAGTGGCTAGCGGGAGGGGCCTAGCCAAAAACATTCAGTACTTC. Protein sequence: CASSQERVASGRGLAKNIQYF.

In this sample, this clone turned up once. V usage is TRBV18 and J usage is TRBJ2-7; no clear D gene. Trimming cost V 6 bases and J 3 bases, with 9 bases left between them. The CDR3 sequence is 12 residues long. Germline CDR1 is KGHSH and CDR2 is LQKENI. The chain's CDR3 is CASSPDGYEQYF. The CDR3 bases are TGTGCCAGCTCGCCGGACGGCTACGAGCAGTACTTC. Full variable domain (outside the CDR3, taken from reference TRBV18 and TRBJ2-7): NAGVMQNPRHLVRRRGQEARLRCSPMKGHSHVYWYRQLPEEGLKFMVYLQKENIIDESGMPKERFSAEFPKEGPSILRIQQVVRGDSAAYFCASSPDGYEQYFGPGTRLTVT.

CDR3 protein: CASSSTGPAGTNEKLFF. The CDR3 DNA reads as TGTGCCAGCAGTTCTACAGGGCCAGCAGGAACTAATGAAAAACTGTTTTTT. The chain is built from TRBV27 and TRBJ1-4, with D perhaps matching TRBD1 (6 bases). CDR3 length: 17 amino acids. CDR1 is MNHEY, CDR2 SMNVEV, per germline (reference sequence). V lost 4 bases, J lost 1 base, and 16 bases lay in between.

The genes are TRBV5-6 and TRBJ2-7, with 7 bases fitting TRBD1. The germline CDR1 and CDR2 sequences are SGHDT and YYEEEE. Trimming removed 3 bases from V and 1 base from J; junction bases left unmatched: 7. The CDR3 extends over 15 amino acids. The CDR3 region is CASSWLDRPSYEQYF. The CDR3 DNA is TGTGCCAGCAGCTGGCTGGACAGGCCTTCCTACGAGCAGTACTTC.

DNA of the CDR3: TGTGCCAGTAGTACAGAACAGGGGCGCGTCTATGGCTACACCTTC. This sequence encodes CASSTEQGRVYGYTF. The V and J genes are TRBV19 and TRBJ1-2; 7 bases fit TRBD1. The trim removed 4 bases at V and 4 bases at J, leaving 9 bases unmatched. Germline lookup yields CDR1 LNHDA and CDR2 SQIVND (reference sequence). The CDR3 is 15 amino acids.

This chain uses TRBV5-1 with TRBJ1-5, with 7 bases matching TRBD1. The CDR3 covers 14 residues. Per the germline V gene, CDR1 is SGHRS and CDR2 is YFSETQ. Trimming at V came to 3 bases and at J to 3 bases, leaving 3 bases not matched to a gene. This CDR3 is CASSSGTVNQPQHF. The CDR3 coding sequence is TGCGCCAGCAGCTCCGGGACAGTCAATCAGCCCCAGCATTTT.

The V gene is TRBV30, the J gene TRBJ2-1; TRBD2 is a possible D gene (6 bases). The V end lost 8 bases, the J end lost 1 base, and 18 bases lay between the germline ends. This CDR3 has 15 amino acids. Germline V gene sequence: CDR1 GTSNPN, CDR2 SVGIG (reference sequence). The CDR3 here is CAGSIAERSYNEQFF. The CDR3 DNA reads as TGTGCCGGGTCAATAGCGGAGCGGTCCTACAATGAGCAGTTCTTC. Using reference TRBV30 and TRBJ2-1 for the parts outside the CDR3, the full variable domain is SQTIHQWPATLVQPVGSPLSLECTVEGTSNPNLYWYRQAAGRGLQLLFYSVGIGQISSEVPQNLSASRPQDRQFILSSKKLLLSDSGFYLCAGSIAERSYNEQFFGPGTRLTVL.

The chain combines TRBV5-1 with TRBJ2-1, with 8 bases matching TRBD2. Per germline, CDR1 SGHRS and CDR2 YFSETQ. The CDR3 has 14 amino acids. V lost 5 bases and J lost 8; bases outside the gene matches: 9. The CDR3 protein is CASRSGSGIYEQFF. In DNA form, the CDR3 reads TGCGCCAGCAGGTCGGGTAGCGGGATCTATGAGCAGTTCTTC.

The J gene is TRBJ2-3, the V gene TRBV6-5; D might be TRBD1 (5 bases). V lost 4 bases and J lost 2, with 13 bases in between. Germline CDR1 is MNHEY and CDR2 is SVGAGI. The CDR3 has 15 residues. The CDR3 nucleotides read TGTGCCAGCAGTTTGAGACAGATTTTCACAGATACGCAGTATTTT. Amino acid sequence: CASSLRQIFTDTQYF.

V is TRBV2 and J is TRBJ2-2, with TRBD1 as a possible D gene (5 bases). V was shortened by 2 bases and J by 2 bases, with 15 bases between the two germline ends. The CDR3 covers 17 residues. Germline V gene lookup returns CDR1 SNHLY and CDR2 FYNNEI. CDR3 DNA: TGTGCCAGCAGTGAAAGGGGCACACGTGGTAACACCGGGGAGCTGTTTTTT. Its translation: CASSERGTRGNTGELFF.

The chain recombines TRBV10-2 with TRBJ1-5; 7 nucleotides agree with TRBD1. Trimming took 3 bases from V and 0 from J; bases not matched to a gene: 8. CDR3 length: 17 residues. The germline V gene encodes CDR1 WSHSY and CDR2 SAAADI. This chain's CDR3 is CASSEGDREYSNQPQHF. As DNA, the CDR3 is TGCGCCAGCAGTGAAGGGGACAGAGAATATAGCAATCAGCCCCAGCATTTT.

The V and J genes are TRBV10-3 and TRBJ1-2, with TRBD1 as a possible D gene (6 bases). This CDR3 spans 13 amino acids. Germline V gives CDR1 ENHRY, CDR2 SYGVKD. V gave up 7 bases and J gave up 4 bases, with 13 bases separating them. The CDR3 bases are TGTGCCATCACCGAGGGGGGCAGCTATGGCTACACCTTC. Translation gives CAITEGGSYGYTF.

This chain uses TRBV10-3 with TRBJ1-3, with TRBD1 matching 7 bases. Germline assignment: CDR1 ENHRY and CDR2 SYGVKD. The V gene end was trimmed by 6 bases and the J gene end by 4 bases; junction bases not matched to a gene: 3. The CDR3 has 13 residues. CDR3 nucleotide sequence: TGTGCCATCAGATCGGACAGGGGAAACACCATATATTTT. Translation gives CAIRSDRGNTIYF.

The chain links TRBV9 to TRBJ2-5, with D hard to call. This CDR3 is 14 amino acids long. In germline, CDR1 is SGDLS, CDR2 YYNGEE. V was cut by 1 base and J by 5 bases, with 12 bases left in between. CDR3 nucleotide sequence: TGTGCCAGCAGCGTAAACTTTGATGGGGAGACCCAGTACTTC. Protein: CASSVNFDGETQYF. Complete variable domain (other parts from reference TRBV9 and TRBJ2-5): DSGVTQTPKHLITATGQRVTLRCSPRSGDLSVYWYQQSLDQGLQFLIQYYNGEERAKGNILERFSAQQFPDLHSELNLSSLELGDSALYFCASSVNFDGETQYFGPGTRLLVL.

The chain carries TRBV19 and TRBJ1-5; TRBD1 matches at 7 bases. The CDR3 loop spans 16 amino acids. Germline V gene sequence: CDR1 LNHDA, CDR2 SQIVND (reference sequence). Trimming removed 5 bases from V and 1 base from J; junction bases left unmatched: 8. The CDR3 nucleotides are TGTGCCAGTAGTCCCTCTGACAGGGAGAGCAATCAGCCCCAGCATTTT. Translated: CASSPSDRESNQPQHF.

Only one count was recorded for this clone. J is TRBJ1-1 and V is TRBV6-5; D unresolved. The CDR3 consists of 14 residues. Trimming shortened V by 8 bases and J by 0 bases, and 13 bases separated the two germline ends. Germline loops: CDR1 MNHEY, CDR2 SVGAGI. CDR3 bases: TGTGCCAGCCGGTTGCCGGGAATGAACACTGAAGCTTTCTTT. This encodes CASRLPGMNTEAFF.

Only one count was recorded for this clone. The CDR3 sequence is CASSKEGAAKNIQYF. In nucleotides, the CDR3 is TGTGCCAGCAGCAAAGAAGGGGCAGCCAAAAACATTCAGTACTTC. The rearrangement links TRBV21-1 to TRBJ2-4; the DNA was not compared with TRBD1, the D call given in the table. TRBV21-1 represents a pseudogene. This CDR3 has 15 amino acids.

The chain couples TRBV11-1 to TRBJ1-4; D is possibly TRBD1 (5 bases). This CDR3 is 15 amino acids long. Germline assignment: CDR1 SGHAT and CDR2 FQDESV (reference sequence). Trimming stripped 1 base from V and 3 bases from J, with 9 bases between. The CDR3 is CASSLGDRSNEKLFF. CDR3 nucleotide sequence: TGTGCCAGCAGCTTAGGTGACAGATCTAATGAAAAACTGTTTTTT.

The V call is TRBV10-1, the J call TRBJ2-1; 11 bases align to TRBD2. CDR1 and CDR2 (germline): WNHNN, SYGVQD (reference sequence). This CDR3 is 15 amino acids long. With 6 bases clipped from V and 5 bases from J, the junction kept 6 bases outside the gene matches. The CDR3 protein is CASSIGTSGHNEQFF. CDR3 bases: TGCGCCAGCAGCATCGGGACTAGCGGACACAATGAGCAGTTCTTC.

V usage is TRBV15 and J usage is TRBJ2-7; D possibly corresponds to TRBD1 (6 bases). Trimming pared 0 bases from V and 13 bases from J, leaving 16 bases between. The germline V gene encodes CDR1 LNHNV and CDR2 YYDKDF (reference sequence). This CDR3 region has 13 residues. The CDR3, as DNA: TGTGCCACCAGCAGAGATATCACAGGGAAAGAATACTTC. Its protein product is CATSRDITGKEYF.

With regard to this clone: The missing conserved phenylalanine or tryptophan at the end of this CDR3 makes a read error likely. The limits of the CDR3 on the DNA are not certain, so only TCRdb's listed CDR3 is given. J is TRBJ2-4 and V is TRBV5-4; no check of the table's D call, TRBD2, against the DNA was made. The CDR3 adds up to 13 amino acids, both ends counted. Germline V CDR1 and CDR2: SGHNT, YYREEE (reference sequence). CDR3: CASSSLGGRDPEL.

This clone was detected once. This chain connects TRBV5-1 to TRBJ1-2, with a possible D match to TRBD1 (5 bases). The CDR3 runs to 13 residues. Trimming removed 1 base at V and 7 bases at J, with 11 bases between. Germline CDR1 SGHRS, CDR2 YFSETQ. The CDR3 bases are TGCGCCAGCAGCTTGAGCGGGGGGAGTGGCTACACCTTC. Residues: CASSLSGGSGYTF.

With respect to this clone: This sample also contains other DNA sequences that code for the same CDR3. The chain links TRBV28 to TRBJ2-7; 11 bases map to TRBD2. The V gene's germline CDR1 is MDHEN and CDR2 SYDVKM. Trimming cost V 6 bases and J 4 bases; bases outside gene matches: 2. The CDR3 extends over 13 amino acids. In DNA form, the CDR3 reads TGTGCCAGCAGACTAGCGGGGGTGTACGAGCAGTACTTC. Residues: CASRLAGVYEQYF.

Details on this clone: Other DNA sequences in this specimen translate into the identical CDR3. CDR3: CASSLGLGANTGELFF. CDR3 sequence (DNA): TGCGCCAGCAGCTTGGGTCTGGGCGCGAACACCGGGGAGCTGTTTTTT. V usage is TRBV5-1 and J usage is TRBJ2-2; D is undetermined. The V gene lost 0 bases and the J gene lost 0 bases, with 9 bases spanning the gap. The V gene's germline CDR1 is SGHRS and CDR2 YFSETQ. This CDR3 spans 16 amino acids.

Details on this clone: The sample contains more than one DNA sequence encoding this CDR3. V is TRBV28 and J is TRBJ2-7; no reliable D call. Germline V CDR1 and CDR2: MDHEN, SYDVKM. The ends were cut back, 3 bases at V and 4 bases at J, with 7 bases in the middle. This CDR3 is 12 amino acids long. The CDR3 DNA reads TGTGCCAGCAGTTTCGGTTCGTACGAGCAGTACTTC. This gives the protein CASSFGSYEQYF.

The CDR3, as DNA: TGTGCCAGCAGCTTGGCCGGGCACGGCTACGAGCAGTACTTC. Encoded protein: CASSLAGHGYEQYF. This chain uses TRBV5-4 with TRBJ2-7; no reliable D call. Trimming pared 0 bases from V and 3 bases from J, leaving 10 bases between. The CDR3 runs 14 residues. Germline V gene lookup returns CDR1 SGHNT and CDR2 YYREEE (reference sequence).

The V call is TRBV18, the J call TRBJ2-1, with D tentatively TRBD1 or TRBD2 (5 bases each). The germline V gene has CDR1 KGHSH and CDR2 LQKENI. Trimming left V 4 bases short and J 0 bases short, with 7 bases between. The CDR3 extends over 14 amino acids. CDR3 sequence (DNA): TGTGCCAGCTCACACGGGACCTCCTACAATGAGCAGTTCTTC. Its protein product is CASSHGTSYNEQFF. Combining the CDR3 with reference TRBV18 and TRBJ2-1 gives the whole variable domain NAGVMQNPRHLVRRRGQEARLRCSPMKGHSHVYWYRQLPEEGLKFMVYLQKENIIDESGMPKERFSAEFPKEGPSILRIQQVVRGDSAAYFCASSHGTSYNEQFFGPGTRLTVL.

V is TRBV11-2 and J is TRBJ1-2; D ambiguous. Per the germline V gene, CDR1 is SGHAT and CDR2 is FQNNGV. The CDR3 covers 15 residues. The germline V and J ends were trimmed by 5 bases and 6 bases, with 19 bases remaining between them. CDR3 in amino acids: CASSPLARSRNGYTF. The CDR3 bases are TGTGCCAGCAGCCCGCTCGCCAGGAGTCGTAATGGCTACACCTTC.

This chain joins TRBV18 and TRBJ2-7; D may be TRBD1 (5 bases). Trimming took 4 bases from V and 6 from J, leaving 13 bases between them. This CDR3 has 13 residues. CDR1 KGHSH and CDR2 LQKENI come from the germline V gene. CDR3 sequence (DNA): TGTGCCAGCTCACTCCTCGGTCAGGGCGAGCAGTACTTC. It is translated as CASSLLGQGEQYF.

The V call is TRBV5-5, the J call TRBJ2-5; 8 bases are a match to TRBD1. This CDR3 is built from 14 residues. CDR1 SGHKS and CDR2 YYEKEE come from the germline V gene (reference sequence). J was trimmed by 5 bases and V by 5 bases; bases with no gene match: 8. The DNA for the CDR3 is TGTGCCAGCAGACCAGGACAGGGCAAGGAGACCCAGTACTTC. Encoded protein: CASRPGQGKETQYF.